These 11 T cell receptor beta chains were sequenced from one sample in a study of blood T cells in healthy people across ages. Alongside a J-beta primer mix, a sample-barcoded 5' primer served in a second PCR lasting about 7 to 12 cycles. Via MiXCR, TCRdb re-called the 5' RACE reads, giving one row per CDR3 protein. The sample gives around 870,000 distinct CDR3 sequences, 29% of which show up once; about 18% is in the top ten. Sequenced material: blood. All receptors derive from a woman at least 80 years old in good health.

This clonotype showed up just a few times. The chain recombines TRBV28 with TRBJ2-7; weak D call: TRBD2 (6 bases). V was pared by 10 bases and J by 2 bases, with 12 bases between. This CDR3 comprises 12 residues. CDR1 is MDHEN, CDR2 SYDVKM, per germline. The CDR3: CATPGTPYEQYF. DNA for the CDR3: TGTGCCACCCCAGGGACTCCCTACGAGCAGTACTTC. The entire variable domain, with the rest obtained from reference TRBV28 and TRBJ2-7, is as follows: DVKVTQSSRYLVKRTGEKVFLECVQDMDHENMFWYRQDPGLGLRLIYFSYDVKMKEKGDIPEGYSVSREKKERFSLILESASTNQTSMYLCATPGTPYEQYFGPGTRLTVT.

This clonotype was seen many times. The chain carries TRBV5-1 and TRBJ1-1; TRBD1 is a possible D gene (6 bases). CDR3 length equals 15 residues. Germline values: CDR1 SGHRS, CDR2 YFSETQ. Trimming cost V 2 bases and J 1 base, with 12 bases left between them. DNA for the CDR3: TGCGCCAGCAGCTTCACAGGGAAATCGAACACTGAAGCTTTCTTT. This sequence encodes CASSFTGKSNTEAFF. Full variable domain (missing parts from reference TRBV5-1 and TRBJ1-1): KAGVTQTPRYLIKTRGQQVTLSCSPISGHRSVSWYQQTPGQGLQFLFEYFSETQRNKGNFPGRFSGRQFSNSRSEMNVSTLELGDSALYLCASSFTGKSNTEAFFGQGTRLTVV.

A word on this clonotype: Possible read error: a much larger clone is one base away. The V gene is TRBV7-6, the J gene TRBJ2-3, with D perhaps TRBD1 or TRBD2 (6 bases each). The CDR3 length is 17 residues. Germline values: CDR1 SGHVS, CDR2 FNYEAQ. CDR3 in amino acids: CASSLDGGLISTDAQYF. CDR3 nucleotide sequence: TGTGCCAGCAGCTTAGATGGGGGGCTCATTAGCACAGATGCGCAGTATTTT.

This clonotype was counted ten times or more. The V gene is TRBV24-1, the J gene TRBJ2-4; D is ambiguous. Germline CDR1 is KGHDR and CDR2 is SFDVKD. This CDR3 has 14 amino acids. Between the trimmed V and J ends, which lost 3 bases and 9 bases, there was a span of 14 bases. CDR3 in DNA: TGTGCCACCAGTGATATTGGGATTTCGGGCATTCAGTACTTC. Residues: CATSDIGISGIQYF.

The CDR3 sequence: CSAMDSRNEKLFF. DNA of the CDR3: TGCAGTGCCATGGACAGTCGGAATGAAAAACTGTTTTTT. The rearrangement links TRBV20-1 to TRBJ1-4; the D gene is possibly TRBD1 (6 bases). CDR1 and CDR2 from the germline V gene are DFQATT and SNEGSKA (reference sequence). Trimming stripped 6 bases from V and 5 bases from J, with 13 bases between. The CDR3 totals 13 residues.

This clonotype was seen a handful of times. A much larger clone lies one base from this, so it may be a read error. This CDR3 is CASSLTSGWSSYNEQYF. As DNA, the CDR3 is TGTGCCAGCAGTTTAACTAGCGGATGGAGCTCCTACAATGAGCAGTACTTC. The chain is built from TRBV12-3 or TRBV12-4 and TRBJ2-1, with 8 bases lining up with TRBD2. The end of the DNA aligns better with TRBJ2-7, so the J call may be wrong. The CDR3 sequence is 17 residues long.

Points on this clonotype: A read error is possible here, since a much larger clone lies one base away. The chain has TRBV12-3 or TRBV12-4 and TRBJ2-7, with a weak D call TRBD1 (6 bases). The CDR3 extends over 15 amino acids. The V end lost 5 bases, the J end lost 12 bases, and 26 bases lay between the germline ends. This CDR3 is CASSPGDRQNIVRYF. CDR3 bases: TGTGCCAGCAGTCCGGGCGACAGGCAGAACATTGTACGGTACTTC.

With respect to this clonotype: A single base separates this from a much larger clone, so it may be a read error. The chain uses TRBV7-2 and TRBJ2-1; no clear D. In germline, CDR1 is SGHTA, CDR2 FQGNSA. The V and J ends lost 5 bases and 9 bases respectively, with 8 bases between them. This CDR3 contains 11 residues. The CDR3 DNA reads TGTGCCAGCAGCCCATTGTGTGAGCAGTTCTTC. It encodes CASSPLCEQFF.

This clonotype was seen many times. The J gene is TRBJ2-7, the V gene TRBV9, with 9 positions matching TRBD1. CDR3 length: 15 residues. V dropped 4 bases and J dropped 6; count of bases not matched to a gene: 11. Germline-derived CDR1 and CDR2 are SGDLS and YYNGEE. The CDR3 loop reads CASSSSGQGFLEQYF. The DNA for the CDR3 is TGTGCCAGCAGCTCCTCGGGACAGGGATTTCTCGAGCAGTACTTC.

Notes on this clonotype: The junction and the germline gene differ at one end; a read error may be behind it. The chain carries TRBV6-6 and TRBJ1-1, with 8 nucleotides matching TRBD1. The CDR3 runs 16 residues. CDR1 and CDR2 from the germline V gene are MNHNY and SVGAGI (reference sequence). CDR3 coding DNA: TGTGCCAGCACTTTCCCCACAGGGGGTTTGAACACTGGAGCTTTCTTT. This sequence encodes CASTFPTGGLNTGAFF.

Worth noting for this clonotype: Since a far larger clone is one base different, this is likely a read error. J is TRBJ1-1 and V is TRBV5-1; unclear D gene. The V gene's germline CDR1 is SGHRS and CDR2 YFSETQ. There are 14 residues in the CDR3. CDR3 region: CAGSLGGGNTEAFF. In nucleotides, the CDR3 is TGCGCCGGCAGCTTAGGTGGTGGAAACACTGAAGCTTTCTTT.